These T cell receptor beta chains were read from a single sample in a study of blood T cell repertoires in COVID-19. Using immunoSEQ multiplex PCR, the repertoire was profiled, and TCRdb retains in-frame clones only, with some absent. Of over 200,000 clones in the sample, approximately 88% are singletons; the top ten hold under 4.5%. Material for sequencing was PBMCs or T cells enriched from blood (not recorded which). The receptors originated from a woman aged 25-40 years who had been exposed to COVID-19. The CDR3 runs from the conserved cysteine through the conserved F or W. The D gene is left open where the match is weak. A clone size is listed for some rows: how often the clone was seen (once, few, many), or a class if it is expanded.

d_call	v_call	clone_size	j_call	cdr3_length	cdr3_aa	cdr3_nt
TRBD1	TRBV4-1	-	TRBJ1-2	16	CASSQNSGQGDYGYTF	TGCGCCAGCAGCCAAAACTCCGGACAGGGTGACTATGGCTACACCTTC
-	TRBV9	-	TRBJ2-5	15	CASSVGAGRQETQYF	TGTGCCAGCAGCGTTGGAGCGGGTAGACAAGAGACCCAGTACTTC
-	TRBV9	-	TRBJ2-3	14	CASSVAVSTDTQYF	TGTGCCAGCAGCGTAGCAGTTAGCACAGATACGCAGTATTTT
-	TRBV7-9	-	TRBJ2-5	15	CASSLIPGVQETQYF	TGTGCCAGCAGCTTAATCCCGGGGGTCCAAGAGACCCAGTACTTC
TRBD1	TRBV5-1	-	TRBJ2-2	14	CASSTGTGTGELFF	TGCGCCAGCAGCACCGGGACAGGCACCGGGGAGCTGTTTTTT
-	TRBV4-1	-	TRBJ2-7	15	CASSQATGLLYEQYF	TGCGCCAGCAGCCAAGCGACAGGTCTACTCTACGAGCAGTACTTC
TRBD2	TRBV10-1	-	TRBJ2-2	17	CASSPLPGGSTTGELFF	TGCGCCAGCAGTCCTTTACCGGGGGGGTCGACCACCGGGGAGCTGTTTTTT
-	TRBV11-2	-	TRBJ1-1	14	CASSLEHSRSEAFF	TGTGCCAGCAGCTTAGAACATTCGAGGAGCGAAGCTTTCTTT
-	TRBV5-1	-	TRBJ2-5	14	CASSLFQGQETQYF	TGCGCCAGCAGCTTATTTCAGGGGCAAGAGACCCAGTACTTC
-	TRBV19	once	TRBJ2-7	12	CASSENSAEQYF	TGTGCCAGTAGCGAAAACTCCGCTGAGCAGTACTTC